This T cell receptor beta chain was sequenced during a study of cytomegalovirus exposure and HLA in healthy donors. The PCR employed 60 Vbeta primers together with 13 Jbeta primers. Profiling relied on immunoSEQ multiplex PCR, and the TCRdb table lists in-frame clones only, not all of them. The table records about 170,000 clones, under 90% of them present only once. Per germline, CDR1 MNHNY and CDR2 SVGAGI (reference sequence). Between the trimmed V and J ends, which lost 9 bases and 4 bases, there was a span of 10 bases. CDR3 length: 12 residues. The clonotype originates from a man between 25 and 39 years old in good health and CMV-seropositive. The V call is TRBV6-6, the J call TRBJ1-5; D is ambiguous. Material for sequencing was PBMCs. The CDR3 nucleotides are TGTGCCAGTACAGCTCCAAATCAGCCCCAGCATTTT. Its protein is CASTAPNQPQHF.